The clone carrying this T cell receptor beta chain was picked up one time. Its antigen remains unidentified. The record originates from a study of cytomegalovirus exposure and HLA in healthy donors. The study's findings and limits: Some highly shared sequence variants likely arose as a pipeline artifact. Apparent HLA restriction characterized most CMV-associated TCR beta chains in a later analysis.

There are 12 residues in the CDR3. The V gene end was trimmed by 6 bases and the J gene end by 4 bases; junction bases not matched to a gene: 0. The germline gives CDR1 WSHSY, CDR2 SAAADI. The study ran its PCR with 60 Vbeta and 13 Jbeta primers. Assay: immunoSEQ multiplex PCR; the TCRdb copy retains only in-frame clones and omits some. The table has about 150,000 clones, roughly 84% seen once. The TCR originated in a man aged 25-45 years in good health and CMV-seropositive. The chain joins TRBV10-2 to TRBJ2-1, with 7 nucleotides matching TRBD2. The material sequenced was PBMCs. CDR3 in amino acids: CASRGGYNEQFF. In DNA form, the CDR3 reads TGCGCCAGCAGGGGGGGGTACAATGAGCAGTTCTTC.